The clone carrying this TCR beta chain was found a few times. The antigen remains undetermined. The sample comes from a study of blood T cells in healthy people across ages. Study-level findings and limits: A conclusive naive versus antigen-experienced comparison was prevented by the unsorted PBMCs.

Trimming took off 5 bases at V and 3 bases at J, with 10 bases between the two ends. The CDR3 has 13 amino acids. Germline assignment: CDR1 SGHTA and CDR2 FQGNSA. With a J-beta primer mix and a sample-barcoded 5' primer, a second PCR ran about 7 to 11 cycles. TCRdb re-analysed the 5' RACE reads in MiXCR, keeping a single row per CDR3 protein. The sample shows about 640,000 distinct CDR3 sequences, approximately 40% of them seen only once. This sequence originates from a man at least 80 years old in good health. The chain links TRBV7-2 to TRBJ1-2, with D tentatively TRBD1 (5 bases). Input material: blood. The CDR3 protein is CASSKQVDYGYTF. The CDR3 region has the DNA TGTGCCAGCAGCAAACAGGTCGACTATGGCTACACCTTC.